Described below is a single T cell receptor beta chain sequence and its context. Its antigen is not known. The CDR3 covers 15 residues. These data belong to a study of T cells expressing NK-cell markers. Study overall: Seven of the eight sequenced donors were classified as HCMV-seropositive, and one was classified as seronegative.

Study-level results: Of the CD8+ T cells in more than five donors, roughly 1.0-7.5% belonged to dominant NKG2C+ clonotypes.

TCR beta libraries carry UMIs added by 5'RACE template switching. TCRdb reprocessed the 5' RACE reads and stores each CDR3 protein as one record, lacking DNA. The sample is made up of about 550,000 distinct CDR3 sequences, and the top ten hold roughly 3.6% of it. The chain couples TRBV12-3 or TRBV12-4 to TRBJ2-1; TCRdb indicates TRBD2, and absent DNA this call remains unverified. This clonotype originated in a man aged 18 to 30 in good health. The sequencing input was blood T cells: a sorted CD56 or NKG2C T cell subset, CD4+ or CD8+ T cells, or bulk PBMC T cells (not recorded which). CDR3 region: CASATGGGVYNEQFF.